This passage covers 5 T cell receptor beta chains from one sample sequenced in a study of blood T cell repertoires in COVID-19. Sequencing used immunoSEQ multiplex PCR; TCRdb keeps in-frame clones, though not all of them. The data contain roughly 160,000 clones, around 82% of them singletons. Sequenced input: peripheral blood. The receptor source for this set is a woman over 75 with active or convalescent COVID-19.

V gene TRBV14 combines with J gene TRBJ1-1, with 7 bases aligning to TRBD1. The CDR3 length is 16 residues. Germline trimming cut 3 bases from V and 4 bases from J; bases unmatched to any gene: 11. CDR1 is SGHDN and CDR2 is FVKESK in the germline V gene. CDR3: CASSHRQGGGTTEAFF. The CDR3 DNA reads TGTGCCAGCAGCCACCGACAGGGTGGAGGGACCACTGAAGCTTTCTTT.

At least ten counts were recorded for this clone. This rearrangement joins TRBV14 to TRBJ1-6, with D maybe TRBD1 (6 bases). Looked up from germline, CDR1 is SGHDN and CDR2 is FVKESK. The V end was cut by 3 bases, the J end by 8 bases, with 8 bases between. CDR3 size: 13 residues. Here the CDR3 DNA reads TGTGCCAGCAGCCAGAACAGGGATTCACCCCTCCACTTT. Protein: CASSQNRDSPLHF.

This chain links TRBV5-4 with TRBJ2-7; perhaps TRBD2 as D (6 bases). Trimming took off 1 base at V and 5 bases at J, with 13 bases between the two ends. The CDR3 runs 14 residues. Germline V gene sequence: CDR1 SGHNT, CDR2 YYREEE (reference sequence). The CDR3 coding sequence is TGTGCCAGCAGCTTGTCTGGAGGGCCTAACGAGCAGTACTTC. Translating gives CASSLSGGPNEQYF.

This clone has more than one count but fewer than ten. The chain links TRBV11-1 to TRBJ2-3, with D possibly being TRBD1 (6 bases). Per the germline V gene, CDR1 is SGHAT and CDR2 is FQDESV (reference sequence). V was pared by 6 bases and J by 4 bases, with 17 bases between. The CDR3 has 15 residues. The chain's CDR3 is CASSTRGPLADTQYF. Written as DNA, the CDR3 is TGTGCCAGCAGTACCAGGGGACCTCTCGCAGATACGCAGTATTTT.

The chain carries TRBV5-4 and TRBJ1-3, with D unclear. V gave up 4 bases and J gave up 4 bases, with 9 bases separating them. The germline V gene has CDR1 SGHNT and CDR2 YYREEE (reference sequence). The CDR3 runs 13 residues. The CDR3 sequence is CASSPSAGNTIYF. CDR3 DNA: TGTGCCAGCAGCCCGTCTGCGGGAAACACCATATATTTT.